These T cell receptor beta chains were read from a single sample in a study of blood T cells in healthy people across ages. TCRdb passed the 5' RACE reads through MiXCR, listing each CDR3 protein once. The repertoire includes some 760,000 distinct CDR3 sequences, around a quarter of them detected once, and just under 9.5% sits in the top ten. These data are also associated with another study on T cells of mothers and their children.

Sequencing was done on a sample of blood. Receptors originate from a boy younger than 18 in good health. CDR3s include the opening cysteine and the closing phenylalanine or tryptophan. A D gene is named only where the DNA matches it firmly. The size of a clone is reported for some rows only, either as once, few or many, or as a class for expanded clones.

NA	TRBV29-1	TRBJ1-1	NA	TGCAGCGTTGATGGGCGGGCCGCCAGAGAAGCTTTCTTT	CSVDGRAAREAFF
NA	TRBV7-2	TRBJ2-4	NA	TGTGCCAGCAGCTTAGTCCCAGTTGAAAACATTCAGTACTTC	CASSLVPVENIQYF
once	TRBV5-6	TRBJ2-5	NA	TGTGCCAGCAGCTTGGGGGCGACGGAGACCCAGTACTTC	CASSLGATETQYF
NA	TRBV9	TRBJ2-3	NA	TGTGCCAGCAGCAAGCTAGAATCTAGCACAGATACGCAGTATTTT	CASSKLESSTDTQYF
NA	TRBV6-5	TRBJ1-2	TRBD1	TGTGCCAGCAACACCGGGACAGGGAGGATCTACACCTTC	CASNTGTGRIYTF
few	TRBV5-1	TRBJ2-5	NA	TGCGCCAGCAGCTTGTTCGCAGGAGAAGAGACCCAGTACTTC	CASSLFAGEETQYF
few	TRBV4-3	TRBJ1-4	NA	TGCGCCAGCAGCCAAGAGTGGGTTGCAACTAATGAAAAACTGTTTTTT	CASSQEWVATNEKLFF
NA	TRBV6-1	TRBJ1-2	TRBD1	TGTGCCAGCAGTGAAGACGTACAGGGGTATGGCTATGGCTACACCTTC	CASSEDVQGYGYGYTF
few	TRBV4-3	TRBJ2-7	NA	TGCGCCAGCAGCCAAGAGCCAGGGTCCTACGAGCAGTACTTC	CASSQEPGSYEQYF
few	TRBV12-3/TRBV12-4	TRBJ1-2	NA	TGTGCCAGCAGTTCCCCCGTTGGGGATGGCTACACCTTC	CASSSPVGDGYTF
NA	TRBV11-1	TRBJ2-5	NA	TGTGCCAGCAGCTTGAAAGGGGGTGCAAGCTTC	CASSLKGGASF
NA	TRBV7-3	TRBJ2-7	NA	TGTGCCAGCAGCCTGGGAACGACACTTCTCCCAGGATACGAGCAGTACTTC	CASSLGTTLLPGYEQYF
NA	TRBV6-2/TRBV6-3	TRBJ2-7	TRBD2	TGTGCCAGCAGTAGGAGCGGGGGAATTTACGAGCAGTACTTC	CASSRSGGIYEQYF
NA	TRBV3-1	TRBJ1-6	NA	TGTGCCAGCAGCCAAGAACAGAGCTCCTATAATTCACCCCTCCACTTT	CASSQEQSSYNSPLHF
NA	TRBV28	TRBJ2-2	NA	TGTGCCCTCCTCTCCGGAGCGACCGGGGAGCTGTTTTTT	CALLSGATGELFF
few	TRBV27	TRBJ2-7	NA	TGTGCCAGCAGTCCCGACGGGGTCTCCTCCTACGAGCAGTACTTC	CASSPDGVSSYEQYF
few	TRBV7-3	TRBJ2-5	NA	TGTGCCAGCAGCCAGGACAGTCACCCCGGAGAGACCCAGTACTTC	CASSQDSHPGETQYF
NA	TRBV5-1	TRBJ1-6	TRBD1	TGCGCCAGCAGCTTTTCTATTTCTGTAGGACAGGGGTATTCACCCCTCCACTTT	CASSFSISVGQGYSPLHF
few	TRBV29-1	TRBJ2-1	TRBD1	TGCAGCGCGCGACAGGGGCTTTGGCCGGAGCAGTTCTTC	CSARQGLWPEQFF
NA	TRBV7-7	TRBJ2-5	TRBD2	TGTGCTAGCAGCTCCCGCCCCCCGGCAAGCGGGGGATACCAAGAGACCCAGTACTTC	CASSSRPPASGGYQETQYF
NA	TRBV19	TRBJ1-1	TRBD1	TGTGCCAGTAGTAATACTGGACAGGTTACTGAAGCTTTCTTT	CASSNTGQVTEAFF
NA	TRBV4-3	TRBJ1-1	NA	TGCGCCAGCAGCCAAGACCGGGCTAGCACTGAAGCTTTCTTT	CASSQDRASTEAFF
few	TRBV5-4	TRBJ2-1	NA	TGTGCCAGCAGCGGGGACTCGGGTGAGCAGTTCTTC	CASSGDSGEQFF
few	TRBV6-5	TRBJ2-5	TRBD2	TGTGCCAGCAGGCGGACTAGCGGGGGTGAGACCCAGTACTTC	CASRRTSGGETQYF
few	TRBV29-1	TRBJ2-7	TRBD2	TGCAGCTTTCTAGCGGGAGAAACCAACGAGCAGTACTTC	CSFLAGETNEQYF
few	TRBV4-1	TRBJ1-6	NA	TGCGCCAGCAGCCAAACCCCGCCAGCGGGGAATTCACCCCTCCACTTT	CASSQTPPAGNSPLHF
NA	TRBV5-6	TRBJ2-2	NA	TGTACCAGCAGCCCCATGATGTTCACCGGGGAGCTGTTTTTT	CTSSPMMFTGELFF
NA	TRBV12-3/TRBV12-4	TRBJ1-2	NA	TGTGCCAGCAGTTTCGGGGTTTTCTATGGCTACACCTTC	CASSFGVFYGYTF
few	TRBV4-2	TRBJ2-3	TRBD2	TGTGCCAGCAGCTTACTGACTAGCGGTAACACAGATACGCAGTATTTT	CASSLLTSGNTDTQYF
NA	TRBV29-1	TRBJ2-7	NA	TGCAGCGTTGAAGATCTTCAACCAATAGGCTACGAGCAGTACTTC	CSVEDLQPIGYEQYF
NA	TRBV9	TRBJ2-2	NA	TGTGCCAGCAGCGCTCGGGACTTCAAAACCGGGGAGCTGTTTTTT	CASSARDFKTGELFF
NA	TRBV27	TRBJ2-1	TRBD1	TGTGCCAGCAGTTTGAGGACAGGCTCGTTAAATGAGCAGTTCTTC	CASSLRTGSLNEQFF
few	TRBV29-1	TRBJ2-5	NA	TGCAGCGTTGGGCTAGCGTACCAAGAGACCCAGTACTTC	CSVGLAYQETQYF
many	TRBV5-6	TRBJ2-4	NA	TGTGCCAGCAGCTCCCGACAGCCAGGAAACATTCAGTACTTC	CASSSRQPGNIQYF
NA	TRBV3-1	TRBJ2-6	NA	TGTGCCAGCAGCCAAGATCTGAGGAACCCGGACAGTTCTCTTTCTGGGGCCAACGTCCTGACTTTC	CASSQDLRNPDSSLSGANVLTF
NA	TRBV9	TRBJ2-2	TRBD2	TGTGCCAGCAGCCCAGGGACTAGCGGGAGGACCGGGGAGCTGTTTTTT	CASSPGTSGRTGELFF
once	TRBV6-5	TRBJ2-5	NA	TGTGCCAGCAGTTACTATTGGCCAGCTCAAGAGACCCAGTACTTC	CASSYYWPAQETQYF
NA	TRBV27	TRBJ2-5	TRBD2	TGTGCCAGCAGTGGCGGACTAGCGGGGGGGACAGAGACCCAGTACTTC	CASSGGLAGGTETQYF
few	TRBV12-3/TRBV12-4	TRBJ1-2	NA	TGTGCCAGCAGCCTCGCCCTTCTTAGGAGGGACTATGGCTACACCTTC	CASSLALLRRDYGYTF
few	TRBV12-3/TRBV12-4	TRBJ2-7	NA	TGTGCCAGCAGTTTACTTCTGCGGGGCGAGCAGTACTTC	CASSLLLRGEQYF
NA	TRBV15	TRBJ1-2	NA	TGTGCCACCAGCAGAGATCGGGGGTTGGGGATTCCCTATGGCTACACCTTC	CATSRDRGLGIPYGYTF
few	TRBV7-9	TRBJ2-2	TRBD1	TGTGCCAGCAGTTTGACAGGGGCCGTTGCGAACACCGGGGAGCTGTTTTTT	CASSLTGAVANTGELFF
NA	TRBV7-9	TRBJ2-7	NA	TGTGCCAGCAGCAATAATCCCTACTACGAGCAGTACTTC	CASSNNPYYEQYF
NA	TRBV5-1	TRBJ2-7	NA	TGCGCCAGCAGAGGTGGGGGTTCCAATTCCTACGAGCAGTACTTC	CASRGGGSNSYEQYF
few	TRBV4-2	TRBJ1-5	NA	TGTGCCAGCAGCCAAGATTTAACGGACAATCAGCCCCAGCATTTT	CASSQDLTDNQPQHF
few	TRBV14	TRBJ2-3	NA	TGTGCCAGCACCGGAGGGTGGGGGATCACAGATACGCAGTATTTT	CASTGGWGITDTQYF
once	TRBV6-6	TRBJ2-4	NA	TGTGCCAGCAGTTACTCGGGTCCGGGGAACATTCAGTACTTC	CASSYSGPGNIQYF
few	TRBV5-6	TRBJ2-1	TRBD1	TGTGCCAGCAGCCCGACCGGGACAGGGGAGGTCAATGAGCAGTTCTTC	CASSPTGTGEVNEQFF
NA	TRBV5-4	TRBJ2-5	TRBD2	TGTGCCAGCAGCTTGGGGCGGGGGGGCCCGGAGACCCAGTACTTC	CASSLGRGGPETQYF